The 22 T cell receptor beta chains presented below share a single source sample, sequenced in a study of cytomegalovirus exposure and HLA in healthy donors. PCR involved 60 Vbeta and 13 Jbeta primers. Libraries were prepared by immunoSEQ multiplex PCR; TCRdb keeps only in-frame clonotypes and omits some of them. This table holds about 110,000 clones, approximately 66% found once. Sequenced sample: PBMCs. These receptors were taken from a man aged 35 to 55 in good health and CMV-seropositive.

The chain combines TRBV28 with TRBJ1-1; tentative D call: TRBD1 (5 bases). V was shortened by 5 bases and J by 4 bases, with 14 bases between the two germline ends. From germline, CDR1 is MDHEN and CDR2 SYDVKM. The CDR3 is 14 residues long. CDR3 DNA: TGTGCCAGCAGTCCCGGGGGGTTCTTCACTGAAGCTTTCTTT. Translated: CASSPGGFFTEAFF.

V is TRBV9 and J is TRBJ2-1; TRBD2 aligns across 8 bases. CDR1 and CDR2 from the germline V gene are SGDLS and YYNGEE. The CDR3 runs 14 residues. J lost 2 bases, V lost 5 bases, and 3 bases had no gene match. This CDR3 is CASSTSGTYNEQFF. The CDR3 coding sequence is TGTGCCAGCAGTACTAGCGGTACCTACAATGAGCAGTTCTTC.

The chain has TRBV9 and TRBJ2-3; the D gene is possibly TRBD2 (6 bases). From germline, CDR1 is SGDLS and CDR2 YYNGEE. The CDR3 totals 15 residues. V gave up 7 bases and J gave up 0 bases, with 15 bases separating them. The CDR3 DNA reads TGTGCCAGCTCCGAGGGGAGGACCAGCACAGATACGCAGTATTTT. It yields the protein CASSEGRTSTDTQYF.

The table lists this clone with a few counts. The chain joins TRBV9 to TRBJ2-7; 7 bases match TRBD2. J was trimmed by 3 bases and V by 0 bases; bases with no gene match: 6. The germline V gene has CDR1 SGDLS and CDR2 YYNGEE. This CDR3 contains 15 residues. This CDR3 reads CASSVDSGSIYEQYF. The CDR3 DNA is TGTGCCAGCAGCGTAGATAGCGGGTCAATCTACGAGCAGTACTTC.

V is TRBV11-3 and J is TRBJ2-1, with 8 bases aligning to TRBD2. The CDR3 totals 15 residues. CDR1 is SGHNT and CDR2 is YENEEA in the germline V gene. The J segment lost 8 bases and the V segment lost 2 bases, leaving 8 bases of the junction unmatched. The CDR3 DNA follows: TGTGCCAGCAGCTTATGGAGCGGGAGCCCCTATGAGCAGTTCTTC. It specifies CASSLWSGSPYEQFF.

This clone was picked up a small number of times. The chain has TRBV7-9 and TRBJ2-7; possibly TRBD1 for D (6 bases). Germline V gives CDR1 SEHNR, CDR2 FQNEAQ (reference sequence). With 5 bases removed from V and 4 bases from J, the gap between germline ends came to 15 bases. The CDR3 totals 14 residues. The CDR3 here is CASSLPGAPYEQYF. The CDR3, as DNA: TGTGCCAGCAGCCTCCCAGGGGCCCCTTACGAGCAGTACTTC.

The CDR3 DNA reads TGTGCCAGCAGTGCGACAGGGAGGACTGAAGCTTTCTTT. Translated: CASSATGRTEAFF. The chain joins TRBV27 to TRBJ1-1, with TRBD1 matching over 7 bases. Germline V CDR1 and CDR2: MNHEY, SMNVEV (reference sequence). This CDR3 spans 13 amino acids. Germline trimming cut 5 bases from V and 5 bases from J; bases unmatched to any gene: 5.

The chain is built from TRBV7-9 and TRBJ2-7; D is perhaps TRBD2 (6 bases). The V end was cut by 3 bases, the J end by 9 bases, with 18 bases between. The CDR3 consists of 14 residues. Germline-derived CDR1 and CDR2 are SEHNR and FQNEAQ (reference sequence). CDR3: CASSFSVAEAGQYV. Here the CDR3 DNA reads TGTGCCAGCAGCTTCAGCGTAGCGGAGGCTGGGCAGTACGTC.

The chain uses TRBV7-9 and TRBJ2-5, with D maybe TRBD2 (5 bases). The CDR3 sequence is 15 residues long. The germline V gene encodes CDR1 SEHNR and CDR2 FQNEAQ (reference sequence). V was pared by 1 base and J by 5 bases, with 14 bases between. CDR3 region: CASSLVPSPGETQYF. DNA for the CDR3: TGTGCCAGCAGCTTAGTGCCTAGCCCTGGGGAGACCCAGTACTTC.

The J gene is TRBJ1-1, the V gene TRBV4-2; D is perhaps TRBD1 (5 bases). CDR3 length equals 14 residues. V lost 4 bases to trimming and J lost 0 bases, with 9 bases between them. Germline V gene sequence: CDR1 LGHNA, CDR2 YNFKEQ. The CDR3 loop reads CASSPRQLNTEAFF. The CDR3 DNA sequence: TGTGCCAGCAGCCCTAGACAGTTGAACACTGAAGCTTTCTTT.

The count of this clone is one. V and J are TRBV4-2 and TRBJ2-1; the match to TRBD2 covers 9 bases. This CDR3 region has 16 residues. Germline V gives CDR1 LGHNA, CDR2 YNFKEQ. V lost 1 base to trimming and J lost 5 bases; unmatched junction nucleotides: 6. The CDR3 DNA reads TGTGCCAGCAGCCAAGCCCTAGGACTAGCGCACAATGAGCAGTTCTTC. Translation: CASSQALGLAHNEQFF.

V and J are TRBV6-1 and TRBJ1-2; no firm D call. CDR1 and CDR2 (germline): MNHNS, SASEGT. The CDR3 contains 15 residues. V lost 0 bases, J lost 8 bases, and 16 bases lay in between. In DNA, the CDR3 is TGTGCCAGCAGTGAAGCGCTAGCAGGACCGGTAGGCTACACCTTC. It is translated as CASSEALAGPVGYTF.

V usage is TRBV23-1 and J usage is TRBJ2-2; possible D gene TRBD2, 5 bases. Being an ORF, TRBV23-1 has a function that is uncertain. V was shortened by 0 bases and J by 14 bases, with 16 bases between the two germline ends. The CDR3 consists of 14 residues. The CDR3 here is CASSQSKGKRSLFF. CDR3 in DNA: TGCGCCAGCAGTCAATCGAAGGGAAAGCGGTCCCTGTTTTTT.

The rearrangement links TRBV29-1 to TRBJ2-3; the D is unclear. Germline CDR1 and CDR2: SQVTM and ANQGSEA. V lost 0 bases and J 14 bases, leaving 18 bases between the germline ends. This CDR3 is built from 13 residues. The CDR3: CSVEERSGVYLYF. The CDR3 DNA reads as TGCAGCGTTGAAGAACGGAGTGGTGTCTATTTGTATTTT.

The chain links TRBV9 to TRBJ1-1; 9 nucleotides match TRBD1. The CDR3 has 15 amino acids. The V gene's germline CDR1 is SGDLS and CDR2 YYNGEE. The ends lost 0 bases at V and 4 bases at J; junction bases unmatched: 4. CDR3 nucleotide sequence: TGTGCCAGCAGCGTAGCGACAGGGGGGTTCACTGAAGCTTTCTTT. Protein product: CASSVATGGFTEAFF.

Details on this clone: The junction departs from germline at one end; a sequencing error may be responsible. The DNA of the CDR3 is TGTGCCGGCAGCTTAGGCTTCGAGGCCCAGCCCCAGCATTTT. Amino acids: CAGSLGFEAQPQHF. This chain links TRBV7-2 with TRBJ1-5; D ambiguous. Germline V gene sequence: CDR1 SGHTA, CDR2 FQGNSA. This CDR3 contains 14 residues.

This clone was observed a few times. V and J are TRBV23-1 and TRBJ2-2, with 10 bases identical to TRBD2. TRBV23-1 is noted as an ORF with a role that remains uncertain. CDR3 length: 16 residues. V was clipped by 2 bases and J by 1 base; unmatched bases: 1. CDR3 in DNA: TGCGCCAGCAGTCAAGTAGCGGGAGGGAACACCGGGGAGCTGTTTTTT. It yields the protein CASSQVAGGNTGELFF.

The rearrangement links TRBV28 to TRBJ2-3; D is perhaps TRBD2 (5 bases). This CDR3 is 12 amino acids long. V was pared by 5 bases and J by 10 bases, with 13 bases between. Per the germline V gene, CDR1 is MDHEN and CDR2 is SYDVKM. This CDR3 reads CASSLVRGAQYF. In DNA form, the CDR3 reads TGTGCCAGCAGTCTTGTCCGGGGAGCGCAGTATTTT.

This chain connects TRBV10-2 to TRBJ2-5; D remains unclear. V was shortened by 0 bases and J by 5 bases, with 10 bases between the two germline ends. The CDR3 is made up of 14 amino acids. The germline gives CDR1 WSHSY, CDR2 SAAADI. In DNA form, the CDR3 reads TGCGCCAGCAGTGAGTCGAGTCGCGTGGAGACCCAGTACTTC. This translates into CASSESSRVETQYF.

The gene calls are TRBV28 and TRBJ1-4; D gene unclear. V dropped 2 bases and J dropped 6 bases, with 7 bases sitting between them. This CDR3 has 13 residues. CDR1 is MDHEN, CDR2 SYDVKM, per germline. CDR3 in amino acids: CASSLASDEKLFF. The CDR3 DNA follows: TGTGCCAGCAGTTTAGCCAGCGATGAAAAACTGTTTTTT.

This rearrangement joins TRBV15 to TRBJ1-1; possible D gene TRBD1, 6 bases. The germline V gene encodes CDR1 LNHNV and CDR2 YYDKDF (reference sequence). The CDR3 sequence is 13 residues long. V lost 5 bases and J lost 6, with 13 bases in between. The CDR3 coding sequence is TGTGCCACCAGCCCACAGGGAGGGGCTGAAGCTTTCTTT. This codes for CATSPQGGAEAFF.

This rearrangement joins TRBV4-1 to TRBJ2-7; 9 bases align to TRBD2. The CDR3 is 16 residues long. Per germline, CDR1 MGHRA and CDR2 YSYEKL. The ends lost 0 bases at V and 4 bases at J; junction bases unmatched: 7. The CDR3 loop reads CASSQETLAGSYEQYF. In DNA form, the CDR3 reads TGCGCCAGCAGCCAAGAAACCCTAGCGGGATCTTACGAGCAGTACTTC.